This TCR beta chain comes out of a study of long-term antiretroviral therapy in people with HIV. Whole-study findings and limits: Pre-ART clonal expansion yielded clones that dominated the repertoire at all time points.

With regard to this clone: The antigen remains unidentified.

Investigators performed immunoSEQ version v3.0 at survey level. Clones were sequenced by immunoSEQ multiplex PCR, and TCRdb holds only the in-frame ones, with some missing. The sample has under 30,000 clones; roughly 80% are singletons. This sequence originates from a man aged 35-49 years with HIV. The input for sequencing was unsorted PBMCs, taken 0.3 years after starting antiretroviral therapy.

The CDR3 nucleotides read TGTGCCAGCAGCTTGCGGGGTCATAGCACAGATACGCAGTATTTT. Translation: CASSLRGHSTDTQYF. This chain links TRBV5-6 with TRBJ2-3; a weak D match, TRBD2 (5 bases). Trimming took 1 base from V and 0 from J, leaving 9 bases between them. Germline CDR1 reads SGHDT; CDR2 reads YYEEEE. This CDR3 is 15 amino acids long. The whole variable domain, remainder taken from reference TRBV5-6 and TRBJ2-3, is DAGVTQSPTHLIKTRGQQVTLRCSPKSGHDTVSWYQQALGQGPQFIFQYYEEEERQRGNFPDRFSGHQFPNYSSELNVNALLLGDSALYLCASSLRGHSTDTQYFGPGTRLTVL.